Shown below are 8 T cell receptor beta chains from a single sample sequenced in a study of T cells in Graves' hyperthyroidism and ophthalmopathy. RNA transcripts yielded amplified TCR beta CDR3 regions. During a first-round RT-PCR of the TCR CDR3, the HTBI primer set was used. TCRdb passed the multiplex PCR reads through MiXCR, listing each CDR3 protein once. The sample carries 500,000 to 750,000 distinct CDR3 sequences, around 16% recorded once. The sample was blood. Receptor source: a woman in her 30s with Graves' hyperthyroidism.

This clonotype has more than one count but fewer than ten. The chain combines TRBV6-1 with TRBJ2-1, with TRBD2 matching over 13 bases. CDR1 and CDR2 (germline): MNHNS, SASEGT. The CDR3 loop spans 14 amino acids. With 8 bases clipped from V and 9 bases from J, the junction kept 7 bases outside the gene matches. The CDR3: CASGLAGVGGEQFF. CDR3 coding DNA: TGTGCCAGCGGACTAGCGGGAGTAGGCGGTGAGCAGTTCTTC.

This clonotype has a handful of counts. The chain joins TRBV25-1 to TRBJ1-5, with TRBD1 as a possible D gene (5 bases). Germline assignment: CDR1 MGHDK and CDR2 SYGVNS. Trimming removed 4 bases at V and 3 bases at J, with 10 bases between. The CDR3 loop spans 14 amino acids. The CDR3 reads CASSVQGTNQPQHF. In nucleotides, the CDR3 is TGTGCCAGCAGTGTTCAGGGAACCAATCAGCCCCAGCATTTT.

The chain links TRBV20-1 to TRBJ2-7, with a tentative D call TRBD1 (5 bases). Trimming shortened V by 3 bases and J by 5 bases, and 17 bases separated the two germline ends. The CDR3 spans 14 residues. From germline, CDR1 is DFQATT and CDR2 SNEGSKA (reference sequence). CDR3 DNA sequence: TGCAGTGCTAGTCTCAGGGCTCGTGGACACGAGCAGTACTTC. This translates into CSASLRARGHEQYF.

Many counts were recorded for this clonotype. This chain links TRBV28 with TRBJ1-4; D gene unclear. Germline CDR1 MDHEN, CDR2 SYDVKM. The CDR3 is made up of 15 amino acids. Trimming removed 4 bases at V and 3 bases at J, with 12 bases between. This chain's CDR3 is CASSSPAGPNEKLFF. The CDR3 DNA follows: TGTGCCAGCAGTTCCCCAGCGGGCCCTAATGAAAAACTGTTTTTT.

The V gene is TRBV28, the J gene TRBJ2-7; D gene unclear. The CDR3 extends over 14 amino acids. The germline V and J ends were trimmed by 4 bases and 1 base, with 11 bases remaining between them. CDR1 is MDHEN and CDR2 is SYDVKM in the germline V gene. The CDR3: CASSSPIESYEQYF. For the CDR3, the DNA is TGTGCCAGCAGTTCCCCTATAGAGTCCTACGAGCAGTACTTC.

This clonotype was counted many times. V and J are TRBV6-5 and TRBJ2-3; possibly TRBD1 or TRBD2 for D (5 bases each). In germline, CDR1 is MNHEY, CDR2 SVGAGI. Trimming removed 2 bases at V and 2 bases at J, with 14 bases between. The CDR3 totals 16 residues. The CDR3, as DNA: TGTGCCAGCAGTTACCGGCCAGGGACCTTCACAGATACGCAGTATTTT. Translating gives CASSYRPGTFTDTQYF.

This clonotype was picked up many times. The chain uses TRBV28 and TRBJ1-2; D is uncertain. Trimming removed 6 bases at V and 8 bases at J, with 10 bases between. From germline, CDR1 is MDHEN and CDR2 SYDVKM. This CDR3 has 11 residues. This chain's CDR3 is CASSPSGGYTF. The DNA of the CDR3 is TGTGCCAGCAGCCCAAGCGGGGGCTACACCTTC.

V and J are TRBV24-1 and TRBJ2-7; D is uncertain. Germline V gene data show CDR1 as KGHDR and CDR2 as SFDVKD. V lost 4 bases and J lost 4, with 7 bases in between. The CDR3 runs to 12 residues. In DNA form, the CDR3 reads TGTGCCACCAGTGACAATGGATACGAGCAGTACTTC. As protein: CATSDNGYEQYF.